This note documents a single T cell receptor (beta chain) sequence. This table comes from immunoSEQ multiplex PCR, and its TCRdb copy is limited to in-frame clones, with some not included. The sample gives about 230,000 clones, 85% to 90% of which show up once; roughly 2.5% is in the top ten. In germline, CDR1 is SGHTA, CDR2 FQGNSA. V was shortened by 1 base and J by 8 bases, with 16 bases between the two germline ends. CDR3 size: 15 residues. The sample originates from a study of blood T cell repertoires in COVID-19. Sequenced: peripheral blood. This TCR was sampled from a woman in her sixties with acute or convalescent COVID-19. The rearrangement uses TRBV7-2 and TRBJ2-3; possibly TRBD2 for D (6 bases). In DNA, the CDR3 is TGTGCCAGCAGCTTAGAAGGGGATTCCGGGGGTACGCAGTATTTT. Translated, it gives CASSLEGDSGGTQYF. Combining the CDR3 with reference TRBV7-2 and TRBJ2-3 gives the whole variable domain GAGVSQSPSNKVTEKGKDVELRCDPISGHTALYWYRQSLGQGLEFLIYFQGNSAPDKSGLPSDRFSAERTGGSVSTLTIQRTQQEDSAVYLCASSLEGDSGGTQYFGPGTRLTVL.